These 13 T cell receptor beta chains were sequenced from one sample in a study of T cell responses to AZD1222 COVID-19 vaccine. The table came from immunoSEQ multiplex PCR; TCRdb's copy has only in-frame clones and leaves some out. The top ten clones hold over 3% of a sample with 60,000 to 75,000 clones, about 74% of them seen once. The material sequenced was peripheral blood, taken 28 days after the second AZD1222 dose. The receptors shown here come from an adult who received the AZD1222 COVID-19 vaccine.

This chain uses TRBV6-2 or TRBV6-3 with TRBJ2-5; no reliable D call. The V and J ends lost 2 bases and 3 bases respectively, with 4 bases between them. This CDR3 is built from 12 residues. Germline values: CDR1 MNHEY, CDR2 SVGEGT. The CDR3 DNA reads TGTGCCAGCAGTTACATGGAAGAGACCCAGTACTTC. Encoded protein: CASSYMEETQYF.

The chain employs TRBV28 and TRBJ1-2, with TRBD1 as a possible D gene (6 bases). CDR1 is MDHEN and CDR2 is SYDVKM in the germline V gene. Trimming stripped 2 bases from V and 2 bases from J, with 12 bases between. The CDR3 is made up of 15 amino acids. As DNA, the CDR3 is TGTGCCAGCAGTTTACCACAGGGCTCAAACTATGGCTACACCTTC. Translation: CASSLPQGSNYGYTF.

This clone is medium-sized in the sample. This sequence joins TRBV4-2 and TRBJ1-2; D may be TRBD1 (5 bases). V shed 3 bases and J shed 3 bases, with 8 bases lying between them. There are 13 residues in the CDR3. Germline V gene data show CDR1 as LGHNA and CDR2 as YNFKEQ. The CDR3 loop reads CASSQDTDYGYTF. CDR3 sequence (DNA): TGTGCCAGCAGCCAGGACACCGACTATGGCTACACCTTC.

The rearrangement joins TRBV2 to TRBJ1-2; 8 positions agree with TRBD1. The germline CDR1 and CDR2 sequences are SNHLY and FYNNEI. With V trimmed by 6 bases and J by 8 bases, 8 bases remained unmatched. This CDR3 spans 13 amino acids. The CDR3 DNA reads TGTGCCAGCAGAGGCGATCGGACAGGGGGCTACACCTTC. This sequence encodes CASRGDRTGGYTF.

This clone has more than one count but fewer than ten. The J gene is TRBJ1-1, the V gene TRBV27, with TRBD1 identical over 9 bases. Looked up from germline, CDR1 is MNHEY and CDR2 is SMNVEV (reference sequence). Unmatched junction bases numbered 13, after V lost 6 bases and J lost 5 bases. CDR3 size: 16 residues. CDR3 region: CASSPIRGQGKTEAFF. The DNA for the CDR3 is TGTGCCAGCAGCCCGATTCGGGGACAGGGTAAGACTGAAGCTTTCTTT.

The J gene is TRBJ1-2, the V gene TRBV28; D remains unclear. V lost 7 bases and J lost 4, with 19 bases in between. The V gene's germline CDR1 is MDHEN and CDR2 SYDVKM. This CDR3 has 15 amino acids. This CDR3 is CASNPGDEGGYGYTF. CDR3 nucleotides: TGTGCCAGCAATCCGGGCGATGAAGGCGGCTATGGCTACACCTTC.

The chain couples TRBV3-1 (or the pseudogene TRBV3-2) to TRBJ2-1; 7 bases align to TRBD2. Germline-derived CDR1 and CDR2 are LGHDT and YNNKEL (reference sequence). The CDR3 contains 12 residues. Unmatched junction bases numbered 2, after V lost 2 bases and J lost 10 bases. The CDR3 DNA sequence: TGTGCCAGCAGCCAAACACTAGCGGAGCAGTTCTTC. Its translation is CASSQTLAEQFF.

The chain couples TRBV28 to TRBJ1-2; 7 positions agree with TRBD1. The CDR3 is 16 amino acids. V was pared by 7 bases and J by 4 bases, with 15 bases of the junction left unmatched. Germline lookup yields CDR1 MDHEN and CDR2 SYDVKM. CDR3 amino acids: CASTHQGQQHSYGYTF. The CDR3 DNA is TGTGCCAGCACCCACCAGGGACAGCAACATTCCTATGGCTACACCTTC.

The rearrangement links TRBV11-2 to TRBJ2-5, with 7 bases that match TRBD1. CDR3 size: 15 residues. Germline CDR1 SGHAT, CDR2 FQNNGV. Trimming cost V 1 base and J 2 bases; bases outside gene matches: 4. The DNA for the CDR3 is TGTGCCAGCAGCTTAGGGGGGACAGCACAAGAGACCCAGTACTTC. Its protein product is CASSLGGTAQETQYF.

V gene TRBV6-2 or TRBV6-3 combines with J gene TRBJ2-6; possibly TRBD1 for D (7 bases). The CDR3 sequence is 17 residues long. Germline CDR1 is MNHEY and CDR2 is SVGEGT. V was pared by 2 bases and J by 0 bases, with 11 bases between. DNA of the CDR3: TGTGCCAGCAGTTACGCGCAGGGGGGCTCTGGGGCCAACGTCCTGACTTTC. The encoded protein is CASSYAQGGSGANVLTF.

CDR3: CATSDLGGTDGYTF. DNA for the CDR3: TGTGCCACCAGTGATCTAGGGGGGACGGACGGCTACACCTTC. V is TRBV24-1 and J is TRBJ1-2, with D tentatively TRBD1 (6 bases). Per germline, CDR1 KGHDR and CDR2 SFDVKD. V shed 3 bases and J shed 8 bases, with 15 bases lying between them. This CDR3 contains 14 residues.

In its sample, this clone was seen once. V gene TRBV24-1 combines with J gene TRBJ2-2; no definite D call. Germline assignment: CDR1 KGHDR and CDR2 SFDVKD. V was shortened by 3 bases and J by 1 base, with 5 bases between the two germline ends. CDR3 length equals 14 residues. The CDR3 sequence is CATSDPRNTGELFF. DNA of the CDR3: TGTGCCACCAGTGATCCCAGGAACACCGGGGAGCTGTTTTTT.

This chain connects TRBV6-4 to TRBJ2-3; the D call may be TRBD1 or TRBD2 (5 bases each). CDR3 length: 14 residues. V lost 4 bases and J 2 bases, leaving 10 bases between the germline ends. CDR1 and CDR2 from the germline V gene are MRHNA and SNTAGT. The CDR3 DNA is TGTGCCAGCAGTGCTGGGACCCACACAGATACGCAGTATTTT. This sequence encodes CASSAGTHTDTQYF.